The clone carrying this TCR beta chain was observed many times. Its antigen remains unidentified. This entry is derived from a study of T cell repertoires in cytomegalovirus infection. The CDR3 is 13 amino acids. Germline values: CDR1 KGHSH, CDR2 LQKENI. V lost 8 bases to trimming and J lost 2 bases, with 12 bases between them. From the reads, TCRdb called clonotypes with MiXCR, one entry per CDR3 protein. In the table there are about half a million distinct CDR3 sequences, about 33% of which are singletons. The sequence was collected from a human donor in good health (CMV status not recorded). Some clones in this sample may be carry-over from other donors' samples. The chain carries TRBV18 and TRBJ2-5; D is perhaps TRBD2 (5 bases). This specimen consisted of cultured PBMCs, obtained from culture after CMV antigen stimulation. Here the CDR3 reads CASSPPGQETQYF. CDR3 nucleotides: TGTGCCAGCAGCCCCCCGGGACAAGAGACCCAGTACTTC.